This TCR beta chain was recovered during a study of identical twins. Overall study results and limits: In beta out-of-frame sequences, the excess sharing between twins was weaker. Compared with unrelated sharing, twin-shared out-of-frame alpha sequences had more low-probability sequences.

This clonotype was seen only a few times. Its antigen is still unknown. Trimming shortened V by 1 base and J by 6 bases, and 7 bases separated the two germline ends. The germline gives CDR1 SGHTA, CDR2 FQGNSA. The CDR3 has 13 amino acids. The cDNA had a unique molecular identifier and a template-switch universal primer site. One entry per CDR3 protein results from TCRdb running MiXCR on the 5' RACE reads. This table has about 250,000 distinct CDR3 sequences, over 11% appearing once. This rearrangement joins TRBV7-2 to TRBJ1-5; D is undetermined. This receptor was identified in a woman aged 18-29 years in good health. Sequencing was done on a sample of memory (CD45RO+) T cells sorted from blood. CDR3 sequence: CASSLGTVQPQHF. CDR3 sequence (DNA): TGTGCCAGCAGCTTAGGGACTGTTCAGCCCCAGCATTTT.